This T cell receptor (beta chain) was found in a study of beta chain features in type 1 diabetes. Study details: Healthy donors and patients showed comparable age, gender and cell yields. Researchers looked at roughly 110 million sorted cells across all samples. Overall study results and limits: Cells with high TCR expression could be over-represented when cDNA is sequenced. Shortening that was moderate but significant affected the TCRB CDR3s of Type 1 diabetes patients in all four CD4+ subsets.

This CDR3 region has 14 residues. The germline V and J ends were trimmed by 3 bases and 1 base, with 9 bases remaining between them. Germline values: CDR1 MNHEY, CDR2 SMNVEV (reference sequence). TCRB transcripts that were expressed got sequenced, as all of the isolated RNA had been reverse transcribed. Assay: immunoSEQ multiplex PCR; the TCRdb copy retains only in-frame clones and omits some. Of over 150,000 clones in the sample, approximately 7.9% are singletons; the top ten hold under 0.6%. This clone was seen a few times. What it binds is not known. Sorting that relied on CD45RO/CCR7/CD25/CD127/CD95/CD27 yielded CD4+ naive, central memory, regulatory and stem cell-like memory cells.

This TCR derives from a man younger than 35 with type 1 diabetes. The sample consisted of central memory CD4+ T cells from blood. This sequence joins TRBV27 and TRBJ1-1; unclear D gene. The CDR3 DNA follows: TGTGCCAGCAGTTTGGCAGGAAGGAACACTGAAGCTTTCTTT. Translation gives CASSLAGRNTEAFF.